This T cell receptor (beta chain) was captured by sequencing in a study of T-cell memory formation after mild COVID-19. Via MiXCR, TCRdb re-called the 5' RACE reads, giving one row per CDR3 protein. The sample consists of fewer than 700,000 distinct CDR3 sequences, about a fifth of them appearing once. The sequenced sample consisted of PBMCs or a T cell subset sorted from them (not recorded which). This TCR was sampled from an adult woman who had mild COVID-19 (a few samples of this study predate the infection). Cell type and time point are not known.

In DNA form, the CDR3 reads TGTGCCAGCAGCGATAGCGCTGAAGCTTTCTTT. It translates to CASSDSAEAFF. The rearrangement links TRBV5-5 to TRBJ1-1; no reliable D call. The length of the CDR3 is 11 residues. The V end was cut by 4 bases, the J end by 6 bases, with 7 bases between. Looked up from germline, CDR1 is SGHKS and CDR2 is YYEKEE (reference sequence).